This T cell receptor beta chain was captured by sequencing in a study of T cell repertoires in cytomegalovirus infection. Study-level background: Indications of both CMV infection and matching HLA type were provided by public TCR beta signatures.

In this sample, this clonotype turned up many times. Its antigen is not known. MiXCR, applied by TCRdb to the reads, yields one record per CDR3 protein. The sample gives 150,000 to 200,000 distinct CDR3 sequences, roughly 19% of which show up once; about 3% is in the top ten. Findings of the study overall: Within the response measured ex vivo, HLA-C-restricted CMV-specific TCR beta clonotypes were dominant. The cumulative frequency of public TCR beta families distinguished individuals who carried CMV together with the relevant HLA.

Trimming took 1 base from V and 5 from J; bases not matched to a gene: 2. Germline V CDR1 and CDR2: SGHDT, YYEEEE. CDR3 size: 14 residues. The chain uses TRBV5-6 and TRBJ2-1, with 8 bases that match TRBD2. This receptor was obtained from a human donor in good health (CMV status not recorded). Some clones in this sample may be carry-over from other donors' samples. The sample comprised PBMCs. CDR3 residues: CASSLTSGNNEQFF. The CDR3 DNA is TGTGCCAGCAGCTTGACTAGCGGTAACAATGAGCAGTTCTTC.